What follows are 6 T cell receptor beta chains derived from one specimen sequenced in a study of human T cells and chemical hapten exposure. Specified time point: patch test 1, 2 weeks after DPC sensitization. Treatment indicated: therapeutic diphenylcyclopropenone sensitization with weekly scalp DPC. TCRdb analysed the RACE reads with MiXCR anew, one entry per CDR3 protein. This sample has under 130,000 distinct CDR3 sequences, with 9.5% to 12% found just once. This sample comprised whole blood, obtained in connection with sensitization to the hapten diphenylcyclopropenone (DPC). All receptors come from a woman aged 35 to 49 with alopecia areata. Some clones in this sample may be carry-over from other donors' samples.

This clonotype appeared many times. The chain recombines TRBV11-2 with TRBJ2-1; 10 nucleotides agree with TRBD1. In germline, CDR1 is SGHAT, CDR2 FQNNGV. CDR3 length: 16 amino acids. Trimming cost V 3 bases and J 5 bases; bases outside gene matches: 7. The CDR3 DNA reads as TGTGCCAGCAGCTTCCCCGACAGGGGGCGCCACAATGAGCAGTTCTTC. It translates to CASSFPDRGRHNEQFF.

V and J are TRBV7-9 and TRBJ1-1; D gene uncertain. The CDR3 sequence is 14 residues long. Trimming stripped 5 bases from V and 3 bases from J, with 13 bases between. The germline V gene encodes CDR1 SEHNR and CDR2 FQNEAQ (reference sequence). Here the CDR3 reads CASSLSGFYTEAFF. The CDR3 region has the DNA TGTGCCAGCAGCCTAAGCGGGTTTTACACTGAAGCTTTCTTT.

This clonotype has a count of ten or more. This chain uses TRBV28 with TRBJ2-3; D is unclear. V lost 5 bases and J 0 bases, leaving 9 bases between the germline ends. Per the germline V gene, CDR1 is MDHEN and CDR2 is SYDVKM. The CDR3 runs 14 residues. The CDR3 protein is CASSVTASTDTQYF. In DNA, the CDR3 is TGTGCCAGCAGTGTGACGGCGAGCACAGATACGCAGTATTTT.

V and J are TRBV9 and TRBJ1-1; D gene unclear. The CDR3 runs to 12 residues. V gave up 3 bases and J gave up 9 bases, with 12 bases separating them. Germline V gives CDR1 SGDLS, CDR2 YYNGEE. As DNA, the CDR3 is TGTGCCAGCAGCGGAGAAGGGATTCAAGCTTTCTTT. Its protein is CASSGEGIQAFF.

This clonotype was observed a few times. The CDR3 DNA follows: TGCAGTGCTAGGAGGGGGACTAGCGGAAGGGATGAGCAGTTCTTC. Its protein product is CSARRGTSGRDEQFF. V gene TRBV20-1 combines with J gene TRBJ2-1; 11 bases match TRBD2. The CDR3 totals 15 residues. Germline assignment: CDR1 DFQATT and CDR2 SNEGSKA (reference sequence). With 3 bases clipped from V and 8 bases from J, the junction kept 9 bases outside the gene matches.

The CDR3 DNA follows: TGTGCCTGGAGTCTCCCCAGGACAGGGAATTCACCCCTCCACTTT. Translated: CAWSLPRTGNSPLHF. The genes are TRBV30 and TRBJ1-6, with TRBD1 matching 8 bases. The CDR3 extends over 15 amino acids. V shed 2 bases and J 7 bases; nucleotides not matched to a gene: 7. Germline CDR1 and CDR2: GTSNPN and SVGIG (reference sequence). The full variable domain, completed using reference TRBV30 and TRBJ1-6, is SQTIHQWPATLVQPVGSPLSLECTVEGTSNPNLYWYRQAAGRGLQLLFYSVGIGQISSEVPQNLSASRPQDRQFILSSKKLLLSDSGFYLCAWSLPRTGNSPLHFGNGTRLTVT.